This note documents a single T cell receptor beta chain sequence. A much more abundant neighbour one base away suggests this may be a read error. This entry is derived from a study of T cells in Graves' hyperthyroidism and ophthalmopathy. Extraction of PBMCs used about 9.2 ml of fresh peripheral blood. The CDR3 regions of TCR beta were amplified from RNA transcripts. A set of HTBI primers served as the primers for a first-round RT-PCR of the TCR CDR3. From the multiplex PCR reads, TCRdb called clonotypes with MiXCR, one entry per CDR3 protein. The sample gives about 640,000 distinct CDR3 sequences, around 20% of which show up once; over 30% is in the top ten. CDR1 is DFQATT and CDR2 is SNEGSKA in the germline V gene (reference sequence). This CDR3 has 16 amino acids.

This chain uses TRBV20-1 with TRBJ2-2, with TRBD1 identical over 7 bases. The clonotype was recovered from a man aged 25-45 years with Graves' ophthalmopathy. Sequencing was done on a sample of blood. The CDR3 here is CGASRQGVTNTGELFF. The CDR3 DNA reads TGCGGTGCTAGTCGGCAGGGGGTCACGAACACCGGGGAGCTGTTTTTT.